This T cell receptor beta chain was obtained from a study of technical replicates of blood from several donors. This table comes from immunoSEQ multiplex PCR, and its TCRdb copy is limited to in-frame clones, with some not included. The table records around 70,000 clones, around 93% of them present only once. The ends were cut back, 0 bases at V and 1 base at J, with 19 bases in the middle. The germline CDR1 and CDR2 sequences are MGHRA and YSYEKL. The CDR3 sequence is 19 residues long. The source of this sequence is a human donor in good health. Sequencing was done on a sample of T cells isolated from PBMCs. The rearrangement joins TRBV4-1 to TRBJ2-1, with D maybe TRBD2 (5 bases). This CDR3 is CASSQDAPLDSVSYNEQFF. The CDR3 DNA is TGCGCCAGCAGCCAAGATGCGCCACTAGACTCTGTGTCCTACAATGAGCAGTTCTTC.